A selection of T cell receptor beta chains follows, all from one sample in a study of blood T cell repertoires in COVID-19. Using immunoSEQ multiplex PCR, the repertoire was profiled, and TCRdb retains in-frame clones only, with some absent. The table records some 200,000 clones, 84% of them present only once. The specimen sequenced was peripheral blood. These receptor sequences come from a human donor with acute or convalescent COVID-19. The donor label of this sample is uncertain. Each CDR3 is given with its conserved first and last residue. Fields, in order: V gene, J gene, clone size, D gene, CDR3 DNA, CDR3 protein. A D gene is named only where the DNA matches it firmly. Clone size is shown for a subset of rows, as once, few, many or a class of expanded clone.

>TRBV27|TRBJ2-2|once|NA
TGTGCCAGCAGTTTTAGAGTGCCCGACACCGGGGAGCTGTTTTTT
CASSFRVPDTGELFF
>TRBV5-8|TRBJ1-1|NA|NA
TGTGCCAGCACCTTGGCGGGGTCTCTGGACACTGAAGCTTTCTTT
CASTLAGSLDTEAFF
>TRBV12-5|TRBJ2-1|NA|TRBD2
TGTGCTAGTGGTTTGGTTTCTTTTCCCTCGACTAGCGGGATAGGTGAGCAGTTCTTC
CASGLVSFPSTSGIGEQFF
>TRBV5-4|TRBJ1-1|NA|NA
TGTGCCAGCAGCCCGTCGTTGAACACTGAAGCTTTCTTT
CASSPSLNTEAFF
>TRBV6-6|TRBJ2-7|NA|TRBD1
TGTGCCAGCAGTCCCGACAGGGTCTTACAGCAGTACTTC
CASSPDRVLQQYF
>TRBV6-5|TRBJ2-7|NA|TRBD1
TGTGCCAGCAGTTACAGGGACAGGGGCTCCTACGAGCAGTACTTC
CASSYRDRGSYEQYF
>TRBV2|TRBJ1-5|NA|NA
TGTGCCAGCAGTAGGGGTAGCAATCAGCCCCAGCATTTT
CASSRGSNQPQHF
>TRBV28|TRBJ1-1|NA|NA
TGTGCCAGCAGTCCCCCGGGTGCGAACACTGAAGCTTTCTTT
CASSPPGANTEAFF
>TRBV19|TRBJ1-5|NA|TRBD1
TGTGCCAGTACCAACCGAGGGACAGTGTCTAGCAATCAGCCCCAGCATTTT
CASTNRGTVSSNQPQHF
>TRBV27|TRBJ1-2|once|TRBD1
TGTGCCAGCAGTTGGGAAGGGACAGGGTATGGCTACACCTTC
CASSWEGTGYGYTF
>TRBV19|TRBJ2-2|NA|NA
TGTGCCAGTAATGACAGGTTGGCCGGGGAGCTGTTTTTT
CASNDRLAGELFF
>TRBV6-5|TRBJ2-7|NA|NA
TGTGCCAGCAGCCAACCCACGGGAGAGCAGTACTTC
CASSQPTGEQYF
>TRBV19|TRBJ1-1|NA|NA
TGTGCCAGTAGTATTGAGGCAAACACTGAAGCTTTCTTT
CASSIEANTEAFF
>TRBV14|TRBJ2-7|once|NA
TGTGCCAGCAGCCCGTACGTCGGGGGCTCCTACGAGCAGTACTTC
CASSPYVGGSYEQYF
>TRBV11-2|TRBJ2-2|NA|TRBD1
TGTGCCAGCAGCTTCGGACAGGGCTTGGCCGGGGAGCTGTTTTTT
CASSFGQGLAGELFF
>TRBV7-2|TRBJ2-5|NA|TRBD2
TGTGCCAGCAGCCCGGGACTAGCGGGAGGAGAGACCCAGTACTTC
CASSPGLAGGETQYF
>TRBV18|TRBJ2-1|NA|TRBD2
TGTGCCAGCTCAGCAGGACTAGCGGGAGGGCCCTGGGAGCAGTTCTTC
CASSAGLAGGPWEQFF
>TRBV3-1/TRBV3-2|TRBJ2-7|NA|NA
TGTGCCAGCAGCGTATCCTACGAGCAGTACTTC
CASSVSYEQYF
>TRBV5-8|TRBJ1-2|NA|NA
TGTGCCAGCAGCTTGGCCGCAGTGGTCGAGAGGTATGGCTACACCTTC
CASSLAAVVERYGYTF
>TRBV19|TRBJ2-3|NA|NA
TGTGCCAGTAGTTCGCATTCTGATCCTCCGGGTACGCAGTATTTT
CASSSHSDPPGTQYF
>TRBV28|TRBJ1-1|once|TRBD1
TGTGCCAGCAGTTCGGGACAGGGGGACACTGAAGCTTTCTTT
CASSSGQGDTEAFF
>TRBV18|TRBJ2-1|NA|TRBD1
TGTGCCAGCTCACCAAATCGGAAAGGACAGGGGGGCTACAATGAGCAGTTCTTC
CASSPNRKGQGGYNEQFF
>TRBV5-1|TRBJ2-1|NA|NA
TGCGCCAGCAGCTTGGTAGGGCGGGACAATGAGCAGTTCTTC
CASSLVGRDNEQFF
>TRBV7-3|TRBJ2-5|NA|NA
TGTGCCAGCAGCTCCAGGGGGGACTTTCAAGAGACCCAGTACTTC
CASSSRGDFQETQYF
>TRBV7-9|TRBJ1-6|NA|NA
TGTGCCAGCAGCTGGGGGCTTTATAATTCACCCCTCCACTTT
CASSWGLYNSPLHF
>TRBV6-2/TRBV6-3|TRBJ1-4|NA|TRBD1
TGTGCCAGCAGTTTCGGACAGGATAATGAAAAACTGTTTTTT
CASSFGQDNEKLFF
>TRBV5-1|TRBJ2-7|NA|TRBD2
TGCGCCAGCAGGAGAGCGGGAGGGCCCTACGAGCAGTACTTC
CASRRAGGPYEQYF
>TRBV14|TRBJ2-3|NA|NA
TGTGCCAGCAGCCAACAGGGTCAAACAGATACGCAGTATTTT
CASSQQGQTDTQYF
>TRBV3-1/TRBV3-2|TRBJ1-5|NA|NA
TGTGCCAGCAGCCTAGGGGTATTGAGCAATCAGCCCCAGCATTTT
CASSLGVLSNQPQHF
>TRBV2|TRBJ1-6|NA|TRBD1
TGTGCCAGCAGCGGACAGGGGGGAACCAATTCACCCCTCCACTTT
CASSGQGGTNSPLHF